Listed below are T cell receptor beta chains from one sample, sequenced in a study of cytomegalovirus exposure and HLA in healthy donors. TCRdb keeps only in-frame clones here, not all; method: immunoSEQ multiplex PCR. The table shows 150,000 to 180,000 clones, with around 84% occurring only once. Sequencing input: PBMCs. The receptors shown here come from a human donor in good health. CDR3s include the opening cysteine and the closing phenylalanine or tryptophan. The order of the fields is D gene, J gene, V gene, clone size, CDR3 DNA, CDR3 protein. A D gene is named only where the DNA matches it firmly. Clone size is given for some rows only: seen once, a few or many times, or a class if the clone is expanded.

TRBD2 TRBJ2-5 TRBV2 - TGTGCCAGCAAGAACCCAGCGGGAAAGTACCAAGAGACCCAGTACTTC CASKNPAGKYQETQYF
- TRBJ2-6 TRBV11-1 - TGTGCCAGCAGCCAAAAGTTGGGCAGGGAGGCACCTGGGGCCAACGTCCTGACTTTC CASSQKLGREAPGANVLTF
TRBD1 TRBJ1-5 TRBV5-1 - TGCGCCAGCAGCTTGGCGACAGGGGTGCAGCCCCAGCATTTT CASSLATGVQPQHF
TRBD2 TRBJ2-1 TRBV5-4 - TGTGCCAGCAGAGTGGGACTAGCGGGGGGTAGCTCCTACAATGAGCAGTTCTTC CASRVGLAGGSSYNEQFF
TRBD2 TRBJ2-7 TRBV28 - TGTGCCACCCGTGAAAGCGGGAGAGGTTACGAGCAGTACTTC CATRESGRGYEQYF
TRBD2 TRBJ2-1 TRBV9 - TGTGCCAGCAGCGCCAAGTTCGGGACTAGCGGATACAATGAGCAGTTCTTC CASSAKFGTSGYNEQFF
TRBD1 TRBJ1-1 TRBV6-1 - TGTGCCAGCAGCGCTCCGCAGGGGGTCATTGAAGCTTTCTTT CASSAPQGVIEAFF
TRBD1 TRBJ1-5 TRBV19 - TGTGCCAGTAGTTTGGGCGGACAGGTGCGGGGGCCCCAGCATTTT CASSLGGQVRGPQHF
TRBD1 TRBJ1-5 TRBV10-3 - TGTGCCATCAGGAGGGACAGTAATCAGCCCCAGCATTTT CAIRRDSNQPQHF
- TRBJ1-6 TRBV5-4 - TGTGCCAGCAGTCATAACAGGAAGGGAAATTCACCCCTCCACTTT CASSHNRKGNSPLHF
- TRBJ2-1 TRBV30 - TGTGCCTGGAGGTATAATTCAGGGGAGCCGTTCTTC CAWRYNSGEPFF
- TRBJ1-1 TRBV5-1 - TGCGCCAGCAGCTTGTATCAGGGGCCGGTCACTGAAGCTTTCTTT CASSLYQGPVTEAFF
TRBD1 TRBJ1-2 TRBV28 once TGTGCCAGCAGTTTCCCCCACCCAAATTCTAAAGAGGGGGCGCCTGGCTACACCTTC CASSFPHPNSKEGAPGYTF
TRBD2 TRBJ2-3 TRBV7-9 once TGTGCCAGCAGCTCCGGGACTAGCGGGAGTTGGATGGTAGATACGCAGTATTTT CASSSGTSGSWMVDTQYF
- TRBJ2-1 TRBV6-1 - TGTGCCAGCAGTGAATGGGGGGATGAGCAGTTCTTC CASSEWGDEQFF
TRBD2 TRBJ2-1 TRBV30 - TGTGCCTGGAGGGGTCGGGGGGGCTCCTACAATGAGCAGTTCTTC CAWRGRGGSYNEQFF
- TRBJ2-7 TRBV5-8 - TGTGCCAGCAGCCTGAGCTCCTACGAGCAGTACTTC CASSLSSYEQYF
- TRBJ1-1 TRBV6-5 - TGTGCCAGCAGTTACGCCAGAAGTTTGAACACTGAAGCTTTCTTT CASSYARSLNTEAFF
- TRBJ2-3 TRBV27 - TGTGCCAGCAGTTTGGGGCGGGAAGGGGTAGATACGCAGTATTTT CASSLGREGVDTQYF
- TRBJ2-1 TRBV19 - TGTGCCAGTCGAGAGGGTTCCAATGAGCAGTTCTTC CASREGSNEQFF
- TRBJ2-3 TRBV13 - TGTGCCAGCAGCTTTGACACACACACAGATACGCAGTATTTT CASSFDTHTDTQYF
TRBD2 TRBJ2-7 TRBV9 - TGTGCCAGCAGCGTAGAAGCGGGAGGTCAGTACGAGCAGTACTTC CASSVEAGGQYEQYF
TRBD2 TRBJ2-7 TRBV5-1 - TGCGCCAGCTTTGCCCCCGGGGCGGGAGTAGACGAGCAGTACTTC CASFAPGAGVDEQYF
TRBD2 TRBJ2-1 TRBV7-3 - TGTGCCAGCTCGAAGGGGCTAGCGGATTACAATGAGCAGTTCTTC CASSKGLADYNEQFF
TRBD2 TRBJ2-3 TRBV30 - TGTGCCTGGAGTGCTCTTCGGACTAGCGGGTTCACAGATACGCAGTATTTT CAWSALRTSGFTDTQYF
- TRBJ2-7 TRBV4-1 - TGCGCCAGCAGCCGCCTACTCCGCGGGGCCTTCTACGAGCAGTACTTC CASSRLLRGAFYEQYF
- TRBJ1-2 TRBV7-2 - TGTGCCAGCAGACTTAGGCCGGGAAAGGGCTATGGCTACACCTTC CASRLRPGKGYGYTF
- TRBJ2-6 TRBV9 - TGTGCCAGCAACGGACTCTCTGGGGCCAACGTCCTGACTTTC CASNGLSGANVLTF
TRBD1 TRBJ1-2 TRBV7-8 - TGTGCCAGCAGCCCACTCACCTTTAGACAGGGGGCGGGAGGCTACACCTTC CASSPLTFRQGAGGYTF
TRBD1 TRBJ2-7 TRBV6-1 - TGTGCCAGCAGTGAACGACAGGGGTACGAGCAGTACTTC CASSERQGYEQYF
TRBD1 TRBJ1-5 TRBV19 - TGTGCCAGTAGCCCGACAGGGAGCAATCAGCCCCAGCATTTT CASSPTGSNQPQHF
TRBD1 TRBJ1-5 TRBV7-8 few TGTGCCAGCAGCTCTCCGGGACAGGGGCTTAGCAATCAGCCCCAGCATTTT CASSSPGQGLSNQPQHF
- TRBJ2-3 TRBV7-3 - TGTGCCAGCAGCTTAATGGCTAGCACAGATACGCAGTATTTT CASSLMASTDTQYF
- TRBJ1-1 TRBV29-1 once TGCAGCGTGGAGCTCGTTGGGTTGGCTTTCTTT CSVELVGLAFF
- TRBJ2-3 TRBV19 - TGTGCCAGTAGTAGCAGGGGCACAGATACGCAGTATTTT CASSSRGTDTQYF
TRBD1 TRBJ1-5 TRBV2 - TGTGCCAGCAGGGAGACAGGGGCTTCTCAGCCCCAGCATTTT CASRETGASQPQHF
TRBD2 TRBJ2-1 TRBV10-2 - TGCGCCAGCATAGATAGCGGGAGAGCCTATGAGCAGTTCTTC CASIDSGRAYEQFF
TRBD2 TRBJ2-2 TRBV13 - TGTGCCAGCAGCCCTAGCGGGAGCTTTCCGAACACCGGGGAGCTGTTTTTT CASSPSGSFPNTGELFF
- TRBJ2-1 TRBV5-1 once TGCGCCAGCAGCTTGGACTGGGGCGGTGAGCAGTTCTTC CASSLDWGGEQFF
- TRBJ1-2 TRBV28 - TGTGCCAGCAGTCAAGACACCGCATACTATGGCTACACCTTC CASSQDTAYYGYTF
TRBD2 TRBJ2-1 TRBV7-9 - TGTGCCAGCAGCTCGGGACTAGCGGGACGCTCCTACAATGAGCAGTTCTTC CASSSGLAGRSYNEQFF